The next 31 T cell receptor beta chains were all read from a single sample in a study of T cell responses to AZD1222 COVID-19 vaccine. Only in-frame clones appear in the TCRdb table, and some are missing; sequencing was by immunoSEQ multiplex PCR. This table holds about 120,000 clones, roughly nine tenths found once. Sequencing used peripheral blood, obtained on day 0 of AZD1222 vaccination. The receptors were gathered from an adult in good health.

This clone was recorded a few times. The chain is built from TRBV24-1 and TRBJ2-1; D might be TRBD2 (7 bases). CDR1 is KGHDR and CDR2 is SFDVKD in the germline V gene. The ends were cut back, 4 bases at V and 2 bases at J, with 17 bases in the middle. This CDR3 contains 17 residues. The CDR3 sequence: CATSEAKGGAAYNEQFF. The CDR3 DNA sequence: TGTGCCACCAGTGAGGCCAAGGGGGGGGCGGCCTACAATGAGCAGTTCTTC.

Only a few counts were recorded for this clone. The chain has TRBV24-1 and TRBJ2-3; 7 bases line up with TRBD2. The germline V gene has CDR1 KGHDR and CDR2 SFDVKD. Trimming took 6 bases from V and 4 from J; bases not matched to a gene: 12. The CDR3 runs 16 residues. CDR3 loop: CATSHSGGFRADTQYF. As DNA, the CDR3 is TGTGCCACCAGTCATTCGGGGGGATTTCGCGCAGATACGCAGTATTTT.

The J gene is TRBJ2-2, the V gene TRBV24-1, with D perhaps matching TRBD1 (5 bases). The germline V gene encodes CDR1 KGHDR and CDR2 SFDVKD. The CDR3 is 14 amino acids. Trimming cost V 5 bases and J 1 base, with 7 bases left between them. This CDR3 reads CATSAGQNTGELFF. In DNA form, the CDR3 reads TGTGCCACCAGTGCTGGACAGAACACCGGGGAGCTGTTTTTT.

The genes are TRBV11-3 and TRBJ2-6; either TRBD1 or TRBD2 may fit D (5 bases each). CDR1 and CDR2 from the germline V gene are SGHNT and YENEEA. CDR3 length: 16 residues. With 6 bases removed from V and 4 bases from J, the gap between germline ends came to 16 bases. CDR3 DNA sequence: TGTGCCAGCAGTACCCGGGGTGGGACCGGGGCCAACGTCCTGACTTTC. The encoded protein is CASSTRGGTGANVLTF.

V and J are TRBV19 and TRBJ1-1; D is undetermined. CDR1 and CDR2 from the germline V gene are LNHDA and SQIVND (reference sequence). V was shortened by 7 bases and J by 2 bases, with 11 bases between the two germline ends. This CDR3 region has 13 residues. The CDR3: CASIDGINTEAFF. CDR3 coding DNA: TGTGCCAGTATCGACGGGATTAACACTGAAGCTTTCTTT.

The chain has TRBV7-3 and TRBJ2-1, with TRBD2 identical over 10 bases. The CDR3 consists of 17 residues. V dropped 5 bases and J dropped 10; count of bases not matched to a gene: 17. CDR1 and CDR2 from the germline V gene are SGHTA and FQGTGA. The chain's CDR3 is CASSAPGTSVRLGEQFF. In nucleotides, the CDR3 is TGTGCCAGCAGCGCCCCCGGGACTAGCGTGAGACTAGGAGAGCAGTTCTTC.

The rearrangement joins TRBV11-3 to TRBJ1-1, with unresolved D. Trimming pared 1 base from V and 1 base from J, leaving 4 bases between. Germline values: CDR1 SGHNT, CDR2 YENEEA. The CDR3 runs 13 residues. CDR3 bases: TGTGCCAGCAGCTTAGTAAGGAACACTGAAGCTTTCTTT. This codes for CASSLVRNTEAFF.

CDR3 nucleotide sequence: TGTGCCAGCAGCTTGGGGTTAGGAGTGAACACTGAAGCTTTCTTT. Encoded protein: CASSLGLGVNTEAFF. The chain uses TRBV5-6 and TRBJ1-1; D not resolved. Trimming removed 0 bases at V and 0 bases at J, with 9 bases between. The CDR3 is 15 amino acids. Germline CDR1 and CDR2: SGHDT and YYEEEE.

The chain joins TRBV18 to TRBJ1-6; 9 nucleotides align to TRBD1. V was clipped by 2 bases and J by 7 bases; unmatched bases: 9. The CDR3 is made up of 17 amino acids. The germline gives CDR1 KGHSH, CDR2 LQKENI. The CDR3 coding sequence is TGTGCCAGCTCACCAATGGAAGCACAGGGGGCAAATTCACCCCTCCACTTT. It translates to CASSPMEAQGANSPLHF.

This chain's CDR3 is CASTLLGLAGNEQFF. Here the CDR3 DNA reads TGTGCCAGCACTTTACTCGGACTAGCGGGAAATGAGCAGTTCTTC. The V gene is TRBV6-6, the J gene TRBJ2-1; 12 nucleotides align to TRBD2. Germline assignment: CDR1 MNHNY and CDR2 SVGAGI (reference sequence). V shed 7 bases and J 7 bases; nucleotides not matched to a gene: 8. The CDR3 contains 15 residues.

The CDR3 is CALDRDTLGGEQYF. The CDR3 DNA reads TGTGCCCTGGACCGGGACACCCTTGGCGGCGAGCAGTACTTC. This chain links TRBV30 with TRBJ2-7; D may be TRBD1 (6 bases). The length of the CDR3 is 14 residues. Trimming removed 8 bases from V and 6 bases from J, with 23 bases in between. From germline, CDR1 is GTSNPN and CDR2 SVGIG (reference sequence).

The V gene is TRBV30, the J gene TRBJ1-2; D unclear. V lost 2 bases and J lost 5, with 15 bases in between. This CDR3 has 14 amino acids. Germline assignment: CDR1 GTSNPN and CDR2 SVGIG (reference sequence). The CDR3 nucleotides read TGTGCCTGGAGTTTACTCCGATCCCCATATGGCTACACCTTC. Translation gives CAWSLLRSPYGYTF. The full variable domain, rest sourced from reference TRBV30 and TRBJ1-2, is SQTIHQWPATLVQPVGSPLSLECTVEGTSNPNLYWYRQAAGRGLQLLFYSVGIGQISSEVPQNLSASRPQDRQFILSSKKLLLSDSGFYLCAWSLLRSPYGYTFGSGTRLTVV.

This chain connects TRBV15 to TRBJ1-1; D gene ambiguous. CDR1 is LNHNV and CDR2 is YYDKDF in the germline V gene (reference sequence). V shed 3 bases and J shed 6 bases, with 11 bases lying between them. This CDR3 has 13 amino acids. The CDR3, as DNA: TGTGCCACCAGCAGTGGTAGGCGGCCTGAAGCTTTCTTT. It codes for CATSSGRRPEAFF.

The rearrangement links TRBV27 to TRBJ1-6; 7 positions match TRBD1. CDR1 MNHEY and CDR2 SMNVEV come from the germline V gene (reference sequence). After removal of 0 bases from V and 8 bases from J, the junction contained 13 bases not matched to a gene. This CDR3 comprises 18 residues. CDR3 DNA: TGTGCCAGCAGTTTATCTTCCTTCCCAGGGGGGCTGGATTCACCCCTCCACTTT. As protein: CASSLSSFPGGLDSPLHF.

The rearrangement links TRBV30 to TRBJ2-7; the match to TRBD1 covers 10 bases. The CDR3 length is 15 residues. V gave up 3 bases and J gave up 1 base; unmatched junction bases: 6. The germline V gene has CDR1 GTSNPN and CDR2 SVGIG (reference sequence). CDR3 amino acids: CAWRAEGQGSYEQYF. CDR3 in DNA: TGTGCCTGGAGGGCAGAGGGACAGGGGTCCTACGAGCAGTACTTC.

The genes are TRBV3-1 (or the pseudogene TRBV3-2) and TRBJ2-2, with D possibly TRBD1 on 5 matching bases. Trimming cost V 0 bases and J 1 base, with 9 bases left between them. The germline V gene has CDR1 LGHDT and CDR2 YNNKEL (reference sequence). The CDR3 runs 16 residues. In nucleotides, the CDR3 is TGTGCCAGCAGCCAAGATGACAGCTGGAACACCGGGGAGCTGTTTTTT. Translating gives CASSQDDSWNTGELFF.

The chain combines TRBV6-2 or TRBV6-3 with TRBJ1-5; 11 bases are shared with TRBD1. CDR3 length equals 18 residues. J lost 0 bases, V lost 5 bases, and 9 bases had no gene match. From germline, CDR1 is MNHEY and CDR2 SVGEGT. In nucleotides, the CDR3 is TGTGCCAGCAGTACCCGGACAGGGGGCCAGTATAGCAATCAGCCCCAGCATTTT. Protein sequence: CASSTRTGGQYSNQPQHF.

This chain links TRBV28 with TRBJ1-2, with 7 bases aligning to TRBD1. The CDR3 spans 16 residues. V trimming: 7 bases; J trimming: 1 base; junction bases outside the gene matches: 12. The germline CDR1 and CDR2 sequences are MDHEN and SYDVKM. CDR3 nucleotide sequence: TGTGCCAGCAAAAGGGCTGGGACAGCGGTTAACTATGGCTACACCTTC. The encoded protein is CASKRAGTAVNYGYTF.

V is TRBV2 and J is TRBJ2-6, with TRBD1 matching over 10 bases. This CDR3 has 19 amino acids. Looked up from germline, CDR1 is SNHLY and CDR2 is FYNNEI. V dropped 7 bases and J dropped 1; count of bases not matched to a gene: 13. In DNA form, the CDR3 reads TGTGCCAGCACCCTCCGGGAGGGGACAGGGGTGTCTGGGGCCAACGTCCTGACTTTC. This encodes CASTLREGTGVSGANVLTF.

The chain couples TRBV30 to TRBJ1-5; D remains ambiguous. Germline CDR1 and CDR2: GTSNPN and SVGIG (reference sequence). The CDR3 consists of 14 residues. The ends were cut back, 5 bases at V and 3 bases at J, with 14 bases in the middle. The CDR3 nucleotides read TGTGCCTGGCGGACCAAGGGAAACAATCAGCCCCAGCATTTT. As protein: CAWRTKGNNQPQHF.

In DNA, the CDR3 is TGCGCCAGCGGATCCCAGGGGGGGAATGAGCAGTTCTTC. Its protein product is CASGSQGGNEQFF. This rearrangement joins TRBV5-1 to TRBJ2-1; D may correspond to TRBD1 or TRBD2 (7 bases each). Germline V lookup: CDR1 SGHRS, CDR2 YFSETQ. This CDR3 spans 13 amino acids. The V end lost 7 bases, the J end lost 7 bases, and 15 bases lay between the germline ends.

The rearrangement links TRBV3-1 (or the pseudogene TRBV3-2) to TRBJ2-1; D remains unclear. Germline values: CDR1 LGHDT, CDR2 YNNKEL (reference sequence). The ends were cut back, 3 bases at V and 5 bases at J, with 14 bases in the middle. This CDR3 region has 15 residues. Written as DNA, the CDR3 is TGTGCCAGCAGCCAGGGTACCCACCCCAACAATGAGCAGTTCTTC. This codes for CASSQGTHPNNEQFF.

This chain connects TRBV19 to TRBJ1-5, with 8 bases aligning to TRBD1. The CDR3 sequence is 13 residues long. CDR1 and CDR2 (germline): LNHDA, SQIVND (reference sequence). The ends lost 5 bases at V and 7 bases at J; junction bases unmatched: 4. The CDR3 sequence is CASSGQGSQPQHF. In DNA form, the CDR3 reads TGTGCCAGTAGTGGACAGGGAAGCCAGCCCCAGCATTTT.

This chain links TRBV3-1 (or the pseudogene TRBV3-2) with TRBJ2-4; TRBD2 agrees at 7 bases. CDR1 and CDR2 (germline): LGHDT, YNNKEL (reference sequence). The CDR3 spans 16 residues. V trimming: 4 bases; J trimming: 3 bases; junction bases outside the gene matches: 9. CDR3 region: CASSRGGPLIKNIQYF. Here the CDR3 DNA reads TGTGCCAGCAGCCGGGGAGGGCCGTTGATCAAAAACATTCAGTACTTC.

This chain links TRBV7-8 with TRBJ1-6; weak D call: TRBD1 (6 bases). This CDR3 contains 16 residues. CDR1 is SGHVS, CDR2 FQNEAQ, per germline. The V and J ends lost 1 base and 10 bases respectively, with 17 bases between them. CDR3 nucleotide sequence: TGTGCCAGCAGCTTAGTGGCCGGAGGGGGGAAGTCACCCCTCCACTTT. It codes for CASSLVAGGGKSPLHF.

J is TRBJ2-5 and V is TRBV5-4; the match to TRBD1 covers 9 bases. V was pared by 2 bases and J by 4 bases, with 9 bases of the junction left unmatched. There are 16 residues in the CDR3. Germline CDR1 is SGHNT and CDR2 is YYREEE (reference sequence). CDR3 DNA: TGTGCCAGCAGCTTATATTCACAGGGGGCGGGAGAGACCCAGTACTTC. Its protein is CASSLYSQGAGETQYF.

V gene TRBV7-9 combines with J gene TRBJ1-1; no firm D call. This CDR3 has 12 residues. CDR1 and CDR2 (germline): SEHNR, FQNEAQ (reference sequence). V was cut by 2 bases and J by 0 bases, with 1 base left in between. The CDR3 nucleotides are TGTGCCAGCAGCTTATTGAACACTGAAGCTTTCTTT. Protein sequence: CASSLLNTEAFF.

The chain carries TRBV28 and TRBJ2-1; 9 bases map to TRBD1. This CDR3 contains 15 residues. The V segment lost 5 bases and the J segment 3 bases; nucleotides outside the gene matches: 5. In germline, CDR1 is MDHEN, CDR2 SYDVKM. The CDR3 region is CASSSTGGNYNEQFF. The CDR3 nucleotides are TGTGCCAGCAGTAGTACAGGGGGCAACTACAATGAGCAGTTCTTC.

The chain is built from TRBV28 and TRBJ2-5, with D maybe TRBD1 (6 bases). This CDR3 region has 13 residues. Germline assignment: CDR1 MDHEN and CDR2 SYDVKM. V lost 7 bases to trimming and J lost 5 bases, with 14 bases between them. Here the CDR3 reads CASTGQGWETQYF. CDR3 nucleotides: TGTGCCAGCACCGGGCAGGGGTGGGAGACCCAGTACTTC.

This chain joins TRBV24-1 and TRBJ2-1, with a tentative D call TRBD1 (5 bases). Germline-derived CDR1 and CDR2 are KGHDR and SFDVKD. V was pared by 2 bases and J by 3 bases, with 10 bases between. The CDR3 loop spans 15 amino acids. CDR3 residues: CATSDWGGNYNEQFF. The CDR3 DNA is TGTGCCACCAGTGATTGGGGCGGAAACTACAATGAGCAGTTCTTC.

This clone was seen a handful of times. The chain has TRBV19 and TRBJ2-3; 9 bases match TRBD2. This CDR3 is built from 14 residues. The germline CDR1 and CDR2 sequences are LNHDA and SQIVND (reference sequence). V shed 7 bases and J 4 bases; nucleotides not matched to a gene: 6. The CDR3 DNA is TGTGCCAGTAAGGTTAGCGGGAGCGCAGATACGCAGTATTTT. Translation: CASKVSGSADTQYF.